The TCR beta chain described here comes from a study of neurological immune-mediated disorders. 5'RACE with 10-nucleotide random UMIs generated the cDNA. In each sequencing run, over 200 million TCR-beta sequences were generated from 15-18 subjects. From the 5' RACE reads, TCRdb called clonotypes with MiXCR, one entry per CDR3 protein. The repertoire holds some 71,000 distinct CDR3 sequences, with roughly 10% as singletons. Study-wide findings and caveats: CDR3 amino acid sequences found in expanded clones were never shared across subjects, suggesting private repertoires in all groups. Multiple sclerosis was found to have the least TCR clonal expansion, below healthy controls, and HTLV-1-associated myelopathy the most.

The CDR3 runs 16 residues. CDR1 is MDHEN and CDR2 is SYDVKM in the germline V gene. J lost 1 base, V lost 8 bases, and 8 bases had no gene match. Time point reported: longitudinal time-point 1 (baseline). This clonotype was seen ten or more times. Its antigen is not known. The sequenced sample consisted of PBMCs. The chain combines TRBV28 with TRBJ2-2; TRBD1 aligns across 9 bases. The sequence derives from a young man in good health. CDR3 protein: CASGETGGRNTGELFF. CDR3 nucleotide sequence: TGTGCCAGCGGAGAGACAGGGGGGAGGAACACCGGGGAGCTGTTTTTT.